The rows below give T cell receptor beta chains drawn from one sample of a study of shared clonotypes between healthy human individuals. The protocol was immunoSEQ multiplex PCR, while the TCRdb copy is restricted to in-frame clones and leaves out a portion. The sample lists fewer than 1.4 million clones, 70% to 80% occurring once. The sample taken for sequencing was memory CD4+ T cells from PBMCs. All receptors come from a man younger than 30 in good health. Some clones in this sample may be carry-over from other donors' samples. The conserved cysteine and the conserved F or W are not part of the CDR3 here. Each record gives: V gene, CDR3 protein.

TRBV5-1,ASSSQGPGELF
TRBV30,ARRASGRAKEEQY
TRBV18,ASSPLAGFANEKLF
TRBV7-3,ASSLFAAELNTEAF
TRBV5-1,ASSLGVGKGEQF
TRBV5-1,ASSLFSSGANVLT
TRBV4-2,ASSQGGLAGDNEQF
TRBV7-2,ASSLVPFGELF
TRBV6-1,ASSESGQGFWEQY
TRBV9,ASSPRTGDSSGANVLT
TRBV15,ATSRDKRETQY
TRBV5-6,ASSLGGGHLYEQY
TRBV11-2,ASSLSMDRGNQPQH
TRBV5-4,ASSLDFSVNTEAF
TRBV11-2,ASSLDWPTYEQY
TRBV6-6,ASSYADREQF
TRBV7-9,ASSPRDTWTQY
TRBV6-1,ASSESGRGRSGYT
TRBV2,ASSADGNTEAF
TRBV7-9,ASSWTGGDGYT
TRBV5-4,ASSFGQVTEAF
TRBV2,ASSRLAGGYNEQF
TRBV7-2,ASSSTGQSSYNEQF
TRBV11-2,ASSPRGDRSYNEQF
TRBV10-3,AISTGVGNQPQH
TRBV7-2,ASSLYSRRETQY
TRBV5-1,ASSSGRLAVSSYNEQF
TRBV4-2,ASSQPDRGVGGVGANVLT
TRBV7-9,ASSLVTSAGESYNEQF
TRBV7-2,ASSLYGGSGNTIY
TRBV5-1,ASSLAASSYNEQF
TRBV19,ASKVAGGPRYEQF
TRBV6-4,ASSDPIGQGWTYEQY
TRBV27,ASSLRAGNTGELF
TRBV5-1,ASSLAAAGRNEQF
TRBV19,ASSIGGLAGAWEQF
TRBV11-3,ASLQGYGSPLH
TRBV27,ASSLGLAGTGELF
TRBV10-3,AISEGQREQY
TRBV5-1,ASSPRTSGRSRSSYNEQF
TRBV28,ASSSKGVGAGSDNEQF
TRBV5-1,ASSLGRETYEQY
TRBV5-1,ASSPYPMNTEAF
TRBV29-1,SVDPRQGATEAF
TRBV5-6,ASSPGPSTDTQY